This T cell receptor (beta chain) was sequenced for a study of T-cell reconstitution after alpha-beta-depleted transplantation in children. Study-wide results and limits: About two months after transplant, alpha-beta T cells reportedly came from several hundred expanded graft clones.

Unique molecular identifiers were incorporated when the TCRbeta library was constructed. MiXCR, run by TCRdb on the PCR reads, gives a single entry per CDR3 protein. The table has some 550,000 distinct CDR3 sequences, more than 20% seen once. In the case of this clonotype: What it recognizes is unknown.

The CDR3 is 15 residues long. Trimming removed 0 bases from V and 4 bases from J, with 9 bases in between. In germline, CDR1 is MNHEY, CDR2 SVGAGI. The TCR sequence derives from a boy younger than two who had a stem cell transplant for acute myeloid leukemia, so the T cells may come from the graft donor. This chain connects TRBV6-5 to TRBJ2-2; the D is unclear. The sequences come from PBMCs, mostly from graft donor cells, collected 360 days after TCRalphabeta/CD19-depleted stem cell transplant. CDR3 residues: CASSYSGHGTGELFF. The CDR3 coding sequence is TGTGCCAGCAGTTACTCAGGGCATGGCACCGGGGAGCTGTTTTTT.